This note documents a single T cell receptor (beta chain) sequence. V dropped 6 bases and J dropped 1 base, with 23 bases sitting between them. This CDR3 comprises 18 residues. CDR1 SNHLY and CDR2 FYNNEI come from the germline V gene. The data are from a study of T cell responses to AZD1222 COVID-19 vaccine. Clones were read by immunoSEQ multiplex PCR, and TCRdb kept only the in-frame ones, dropping some. The table has tens of thousands of clones, about nine tenths seen once. The chain links TRBV2 to TRBJ2-3; D is perhaps TRBD2 (6 bases). This clonotype was obtained from an adult who received the AZD1222 COVID-19 vaccine. The sequenced sample was peripheral blood, obtained 28 days after the second AZD1222 dose. CDR3 sequence (DNA): TGTGCCAGCAGCGAAACGCACGGGACTTACCAGCGCACAGATACGCAGTATTTT. Protein sequence: CASSETHGTYQRTDTQYF.